The 18 T cell receptor beta chains reported below all come from one sample, sequenced in a study of blood T cell repertoires in COVID-19. Repertoires were generated with immunoSEQ multiplex PCR, while TCRdb's copy carries only in-frame clones and drops some. The table records 100,000 to 150,000 clones, about 87% of them present only once. The sample comprised peripheral blood. The receptors originated from a man aged 50 to 59 with acute or convalescent COVID-19.

This rearrangement joins TRBV18 to TRBJ1-5, with 7 bases aligning to TRBD1. J was trimmed by 2 bases and V by 3 bases; bases with no gene match: 4. The length of the CDR3 is 15 residues. The germline V gene has CDR1 KGHSH and CDR2 LQKENI. For the CDR3, the DNA is TGTGCCAGCTCACCGTTCGACAGGGGCAATCAGCCCCAGCATTTT. It is translated as CASSPFDRGNQPQHF. Using reference TRBV18 and TRBJ1-5 for the parts outside the CDR3, the full variable domain is NAGVMQNPRHLVRRRGQEARLRCSPMKGHSHVYWYRQLPEEGLKFMVYLQKENIIDESGMPKERFSAEFPKEGPSILRIQQVVRGDSAAYFCASSPFDRGNQPQHFGDGTRLSIL.

This chain joins TRBV28 and TRBJ1-2; D is possibly TRBD1 (5 bases). The CDR3 spans 13 residues. V shed 3 bases and J shed 3 bases, with 8 bases lying between them. Germline CDR1 and CDR2: MDHEN and SYDVKM. The CDR3 sequence is CASSLVGDYGYTF. DNA for the CDR3: TGTGCCAGCAGTTTGGTAGGGGACTATGGCTACACCTTC.

The chain combines TRBV5-1 with TRBJ2-1, with 8 bases aligning to TRBD1. The junction had 5 bases not matched to a gene; V was cut back by 1 base and J by 5 bases. Germline CDR1 and CDR2: SGHRS and YFSETQ. The CDR3 sequence is 15 residues long. The CDR3 loop is CASSLWQGAHNEQFF. In DNA, the CDR3 is TGCGCCAGCAGCTTGTGGCAGGGGGCCCACAATGAGCAGTTCTTC.

V and J are TRBV9 and TRBJ2-7, with 7 bases matching TRBD1. V trimming: 4 bases; J trimming: 0 bases; junction bases outside the gene matches: 4. CDR3 length equals 14 residues. CDR1 is SGDLS and CDR2 is YYNGEE in the germline V gene. CDR3 in amino acids: CASSFGQDSYEQYF. The CDR3 coding sequence is TGTGCCAGCAGCTTCGGACAGGACTCCTACGAGCAGTACTTC.

The genes are TRBV2 and TRBJ2-7; 9 nucleotides line up with TRBD2. This CDR3 is built from 17 residues. V was clipped by 3 bases and J by 4 bases; unmatched bases: 13. Germline-derived CDR1 and CDR2 are SNHLY and FYNNEI. The DNA of the CDR3 is TGTGCCAGCAGTGACAGGGAATTGCGGGAGGGCCGGTACGAGCAGTACTTC. Its protein product is CASSDRELREGRYEQYF.

The CDR3 is CASSLAGVAGVKTGELFF. In nucleotides, the CDR3 is TGCGCCAGCAGCTTGGCCGGGGTAGCGGGAGTAAAAACCGGGGAGCTGTTTTTT. This rearrangement joins TRBV5-1 to TRBJ2-2, with TRBD2 identical over 9 bases. The ends lost 0 bases at V and 5 bases at J; junction bases unmatched: 11. Germline values: CDR1 SGHRS, CDR2 YFSETQ. The CDR3 has 18 amino acids. The full variable domain, completed using reference TRBV5-1 and TRBJ2-2, is KAGVTQTPRYLIKTRGQQVTLSCSPISGHRSVSWYQQTPGQGLQFLFEYFSETQRNKGNFPGRFSGRQFSNSRSEMNVSTLELGDSALYLCASSLAGVAGVKTGELFFGEGSRLTVL.

In DNA, the CDR3 is TGTGCCAGCAGTTTAACTAGCGGGAGGGCGGCCGGGGAGCTGTTTTTT. It translates to CASSLTSGRAAGELFF. The rearrangement uses TRBV11-3 and TRBJ2-2, with 13 bases matching TRBD2. V was clipped by 6 bases and J by 6 bases; unmatched bases: 7. The germline gives CDR1 SGHNT, CDR2 YENEEA. This CDR3 region has 16 residues.

This sequence joins TRBV9 and TRBJ1-2; D is uncertain. CDR1 is SGDLS and CDR2 is YYNGEE in the germline V gene. There are 11 residues in the CDR3. V dropped 7 bases and J dropped 3 bases, with 7 bases sitting between them. Here the CDR3 DNA reads TGTGCCAGCCGGGATGACTATGGCTACACCTTC. It specifies CASRDDYGYTF.

V is TRBV3-1 (or the pseudogene TRBV3-2) and J is TRBJ1-1; 11 positions match TRBD1. The germline CDR1 and CDR2 sequences are LGHDT and YNNKEL (reference sequence). This CDR3 region has 16 residues. V trimming: 4 bases; J trimming: 1 base; junction bases outside the gene matches: 5. CDR3 protein: CASSPRGQGANTEAFF. DNA for the CDR3: TGTGCCAGCAGCCCACGAGGACAGGGGGCGAACACTGAAGCTTTCTTT.

This chain uses TRBV11-2 with TRBJ1-1; weak D call: TRBD1 (5 bases). The CDR3 sequence is 17 residues long. The ends were cut back, 4 bases at V and 0 bases at J, with 18 bases in the middle. Germline CDR1 reads SGHAT; CDR2 reads FQNNGV. The CDR3 coding sequence is TGTGCCAGCAGCTGGTGGGAGCGGGGCGTCATGAACACTGAAGCTTTCTTT. Protein product: CASSWWERGVMNTEAFF.

This chain joins TRBV29-1 and TRBJ1-2; 9 positions agree with TRBD1. Germline V lookup: CDR1 SQVTM, CDR2 ANQGSEA. The CDR3 spans 15 residues. V gave up 5 bases and J gave up 4 bases; unmatched junction bases: 11. CDR3 amino acids: CSVSDNRGLAYGYTF. The CDR3 DNA is TGCAGCGTTTCAGATAACAGGGGGCTCGCCTATGGCTACACCTTC.

This clone was observed a few times. V gene TRBV5-1 combines with J gene TRBJ1-2; the D gene is possibly TRBD1 (6 bases). Germline values: CDR1 SGHRS, CDR2 YFSETQ. The V gene lost 0 bases and the J gene lost 7 bases, with 10 bases spanning the gap. The CDR3 has 13 amino acids. This chain's CDR3 is CASSLEPGVGYTF. CDR3 coding DNA: TGCGCCAGCAGCTTGGAGCCAGGGGTTGGCTACACCTTC.

A word on this clone: Other DNA sequences of this sample code for an identical CDR3. The chain couples TRBV19 to TRBJ1-1; the D gene is possibly TRBD1 (6 bases). This CDR3 has 12 residues. V dropped 6 bases and J dropped 1 base, with 6 bases sitting between them. Germline V gene lookup returns CDR1 LNHDA and CDR2 SQIVND (reference sequence). The CDR3 DNA reads TGTGCCAGTAGGGACAGGAACACTGAAGCTTTCTTT. This encodes CASRDRNTEAFF. The full variable domain, rest sourced from reference TRBV19 and TRBJ1-1, is DGGITQSPKYLFRKEGQNVTLSCEQNLNHDAMYWYRQDPGQGLRLIYYSQIVNDFQKGDIAEGYSVSREKKESFPLTVTSAQKNPTAFYLCASRDRNTEAFFGQGTRLTVV.

The gene calls are TRBV19 and TRBJ1-5; 7 positions agree with TRBD1. Germline assignment: CDR1 LNHDA and CDR2 SQIVND (reference sequence). This CDR3 contains 18 residues. After removal of 4 bases from V and 1 base from J, the junction contained 13 bases not matched to a gene. The chain's CDR3 is CASSTRTGILNSNQPQHF. CDR3 coding DNA: TGTGCCAGTAGTACCCGGACAGGTATTCTAAACAGCAATCAGCCCCAGCATTTT.

CDR3 loop: CASTRDRNTEAFF. Written as DNA, the CDR3 is TGCGCCAGCACTAGGGACAGGAACACTGAAGCTTTCTTT. The chain combines TRBV5-1 with TRBJ1-1, with 7 bases identical to TRBD1. Trimming took 6 bases from V and 1 from J; bases not matched to a gene: 3. This CDR3 contains 13 residues. Germline V CDR1 and CDR2: SGHRS, YFSETQ.

V is TRBV7-2 and J is TRBJ1-2; the match to TRBD1 covers 8 bases. Germline assignment: CDR1 SGHTA and CDR2 FQGNSA. This CDR3 has 14 residues. J was trimmed by 5 bases and V by 5 bases; bases with no gene match: 7. This chain's CDR3 is CASSPGTGLYGYTF. The CDR3 region has the DNA TGTGCCAGCAGCCCCGGGACAGGATTATATGGCTACACCTTC. Filled out from reference TRBV7-2 and TRBJ1-2, the complete variable domain reads GAGVSQSPSNKVTEKGKDVELRCDPISGHTALYWYRQSLGQGLEFLIYFQGNSAPDKSGLPSDRFSAERTGGSVSTLTIQRTQQEDSAVYLCASSPGTGLYGYTFGSGTRLTVV.

The genes are TRBV20-1 and TRBJ2-1; 10 bases fit TRBD2. V lost 3 bases to trimming and J lost 8 bases; unmatched junction nucleotides: 10. Germline V gives CDR1 DFQATT, CDR2 SNEGSKA (reference sequence). CDR3 length: 15 residues. The CDR3 region has the DNA TGCAGTGCTAGTAAGTTTTCTAGCGGGAGCGATGAGCAGTTCTTC. It encodes CSASKFSSGSDEQFF.

Written as DNA, the CDR3 is TGTGCCTGGACCGACACGGTCGAGGATACGCAGTATTTT. Its protein is CAWTDTVEDTQYF. The genes are TRBV30 and TRBJ2-3; D is undetermined. The germline gives CDR1 GTSNPN, CDR2 SVGIG (reference sequence). V lost 4 bases and J lost 6, with 14 bases in between. The CDR3 runs to 13 residues. Variable domain in full (rest from reference TRBV30 and TRBJ2-3): SQTIHQWPATLVQPVGSPLSLECTVEGTSNPNLYWYRQAAGRGLQLLFYSVGIGQISSEVPQNLSASRPQDRQFILSSKKLLLSDSGFYLCAWTDTVEDTQYFGPGTRLTVL.